The rows below give T cell receptor beta chains drawn from one sample of a study of shared clonotypes between healthy human individuals. Sequenced by immunoSEQ multiplex PCR; TCRdb stores in-frame clones only, minus some. This table has 450,000 to 500,000 clones, around four fifths appearing once. Sequencing was carried out using PBMCs. These receptors all come from a woman between 40 and 50 years old in good health. Some clones in this sample may be carry-over from other donors' samples. CDR3s include the opening cysteine and the closing phenylalanine or tryptophan. The D gene is left open where the match is weak. Rows may omit the clone size; those that give it use once, few, many or a size class.

CDR3 length	D gene	clone size	V gene	J gene	CDR3 protein	CDR3 DNA
13	TRBD1	-	TRBV7-8	TRBJ2-5	CASSLSDRETQYF	TGTGCCAGCAGCTTATCGGACAGGGAGACCCAGTACTTC
16	TRBD1	-	TRBV18	TRBJ1-1	CASSPRQGGMNTEAFF	TGTGCCAGCTCACCTAGACAGGGGGGGATGAACACTGAAGCTTTCTTT
14	TRBD1	-	TRBV6-1	TRBJ1-1	CASRLQGVGTEAFF	TGTGCCAGCAGATTACAGGGGGTGGGGACTGAAGCTTTCTTT
13	-	-	TRBV2	TRBJ1-5	CASQGTSNQPQHF	TGTGCCTCCCAGGGGACGAGCAATCAGCCCCAGCATTTT
14	-	-	TRBV6-1	TRBJ2-7	CASSINFQSYEQYF	TGTGCCAGCAGTATAAACTTCCAATCCTACGAGCAGTACTTC
17	TRBD1	-	TRBV5-5	TRBJ1-4	CASSPGQGLKSNEKLFF	TGTGCCAGCAGCCCGGGACAGGGCTTGAAGAGTAATGAAAAACTGTTTTTT
16	-	-	TRBV9	TRBJ2-7	CASSVAPGVTSYEQYF	TGTGCCAGCAGCGTAGCCCCGGGCGTAACATCCTACGAGCAGTACTTC
13	-	-	TRBV18	TRBJ2-7	CASSPSRTYEQYF	TGTGCCAGCTCACCAAGTCGTACCTACGAGCAGTACTTC
16	TRBD1	-	TRBV27	TRBJ2-2	CASSPGGTGKTGELFF	TGTGCCAGCAGTCCCGGGGGGACAGGGAAAACCGGGGAGCTGTTTTTT
18	-	once	TRBV7-3	TRBJ2-3	CASSLTPTRASSLNTQYF	TGTGCCAGCAGCTTAACGCCAACGCGAGCGAGTTCCCTTAATACGCAGTATTTT
15	-	-	TRBV6-1	TRBJ2-7	CASSVYPGVSYEQYF	TGTGCCAGCAGTGTCTATCCGGGGGTTTCCTACGAGCAGTACTTC
12	-	-	TRBV29-1	TRBJ1-1	CSVVPRGTEAFF	TGCAGCGTTGTCCCCCGTGGCACTGAAGCTTTCTTT
14	TRBD1	once	TRBV28	TRBJ2-7	CASSPRGNRREQYF	TGTGCCAGCAGTCCCAGGGGGAATCGAAGGGAGCAGTACTTC
13	-	-	TRBV4-1	TRBJ2-1	CAIGGPRKNEQFF	TGCGCCATCGGCGGTCCGCGGAAGAATGAGCAGTTCTTC
14	TRBD1	-	TRBV18	TRBJ1-1	CASQQGALDTEAFF	TGTGCCAGCCAACAGGGGGCGCTAGACACTGAAGCTTTCTTT
15	TRBD2	-	TRBV5-1	TRBJ2-7	CASSLDREGYYEQYF	TGCGCCAGCAGCTTGGACCGGGAGGGTTACTACGAGCAGTACTTC
18	-	-	TRBV21-1	TRBJ1-2	CASSSGQPQYPAPYGYTF	TGTGCCAGCAGCTCTGGACAGCCTCAATACCCGGCCCCATATGGCTACACCTTC
16	-	-	TRBV19	TRBJ1-1	CASSISGTHIAAEAFF	TGTGCCAGTAGTATATCTGGGACCCACATAGCCGCTGAAGCTTTCTTT
14	-	-	TRBV28	TRBJ1-1	CASKAAGANTEAFF	TGTGCCAGCAAGGCGGCAGGGGCTAACACTGAAGCTTTCTTT
14	-	-	TRBV5-1	TRBJ2-7	CASSVPESSYEQYF	TGCGCCAGCAGCGTGCCAGAGAGCTCCTACGAGCAGTACTTC
19	-	-	TRBV28	TRBJ1-2	CASRPVLDTQEGINYGYTF	TGTGCCAGCAGGCCCGTACTGGACACCCAAGAAGGGATTAACTATGGCTACACCTTC